The 14 T cell receptor beta chains listed next were all sequenced from one sample in a study of blood T cell repertoires in COVID-19 (dated by TCRdb to the early 2020s). Receptor amplification or capture employed the immunoSEQ multiplex PCR assay. In TCRdb, the immuneACCESS table is reduced to in-frame sequences with V and J assigned. These tables do not hold every clone; where another copy was compared, an unresolved V gene accounts for under half, and the others remain unexplained. The sample yields tens of thousands of clones; nearly 90% were counted once. The ten most abundant clones make up 5% to 6% of the sample. What was sequenced was peripheral blood. Every receptor here comes from a man between 45 and 60 years old with acute or convalescent COVID-19.

The V gene is TRBV4-1, the J gene TRBJ2-7, with 10 nucleotides matching TRBD1. Per germline, CDR1 MGHRA and CDR2 YSYEKL. With 1 base clipped from V and 5 bases from J, the junction kept 2 bases outside the gene matches. There are 14 residues in the CDR3. The CDR3 sequence is CASSQVGTGDEQYF. The CDR3 nucleotides are TGCGCCAGCAGCCAAGTTGGGACAGGGGACGAGCAGTACTTC.

V and J are TRBV24-1 and TRBJ2-3; 9 bases line up with TRBD2. The V gene end was trimmed by 4 bases and the J gene end by 4 bases; junction bases not matched to a gene: 14. This CDR3 is 18 amino acids long. CDR1 and CDR2 (germline): KGHDR, SFDVKD. CDR3 in DNA: TGTGCCACCAGTGACCAGACTTCCGCGGGAGGGTTTGCAGATACGCAGTATTTT. Protein sequence: CATSDQTSAGGFADTQYF.

The J gene is TRBJ2-4, the V gene TRBV5-1; 7 nucleotides align to TRBD2. This CDR3 is built from 15 residues. The junction had 5 bases not matched to a gene; V was cut back by 2 bases and J by 3 bases. Germline CDR1 is SGHRS and CDR2 is YFSETQ. This chain's CDR3 is CASSFRGDSKNIQYF. DNA of the CDR3: TGCGCCAGCAGCTTCCGGGGGGATAGCAAAAACATTCAGTACTTC.

This clone was seen once. This chain joins TRBV19 and TRBJ2-5; TRBD1 agrees at 10 bases. CDR1 and CDR2 (germline): LNHDA, SQIVND (reference sequence). The CDR3 contains 16 residues. The junction had 7 bases not matched to a gene; V was cut back by 3 bases and J by 3 bases. Here the CDR3 DNA reads TGTGCCAGTAGTATTCCCTCTGGGACAGGGGAAGAGACCCAGTACTTC. Encoded protein: CASSIPSGTGEETQYF. Full variable domain (rest looked up from reference TRBV19 and TRBJ2-5): DGGITQSPKYLFRKEGQNVTLSCEQNLNHDAMYWYRQDPGQGLRLIYYSQIVNDFQKGDIAEGYSVSREKKESFPLTVTSAQKNPTAFYLCASSIPSGTGEETQYFGPGTRLLVL.

The chain links TRBV2 to TRBJ1-1; 8 positions agree with TRBD1. CDR3 size: 14 residues. Trimming at V came to 7 bases and at J to 5 bases, leaving 9 bases not matched to a gene. CDR1 is SNHLY and CDR2 is FYNNEI in the germline V gene. CDR3 loop: CASTGQGGRTEAFF. The DNA of the CDR3 is TGTGCCAGCACCGGACAGGGAGGGAGAACTGAAGCTTTCTTT.

CDR3 coding DNA: TGTGCCAGCAGCGGTCCTAGCGGATACACAGATACGCAGTATTTT. Translation gives CASSGPSGYTDTQYF. J is TRBJ2-3 and V is TRBV9, with 7 bases that match TRBD2. The CDR3 totals 15 residues. The trim removed 3 bases at V and 2 bases at J, leaving 6 bases unmatched. Germline V gives CDR1 SGDLS, CDR2 YYNGEE.

This rearrangement joins TRBV5-4 to TRBJ2-5; tentatively, D is TRBD2 (5 bases). The CDR3 has 14 residues. Germline V CDR1 and CDR2: SGHNT, YYREEE (reference sequence). Trimming took off 0 bases at V and 4 bases at J, with 10 bases between the two ends. The CDR3 sequence is CASSLGGRGETQYF. The CDR3, as DNA: TGTGCCAGCAGCTTGGGTGGGAGAGGAGAGACCCAGTACTTC.

The rearrangement uses TRBV2 and TRBJ2-7; TRBD1 matches at 8 bases. J was trimmed by 0 bases and V by 7 bases; bases with no gene match: 5. The CDR3 is made up of 14 amino acids. Germline CDR1 is SNHLY and CDR2 is FYNNEI. This chain's CDR3 is CASKLRGLSYEQYF. The CDR3 DNA reads as TGTGCCAGCAAACTCAGGGGGCTCTCCTACGAGCAGTACTTC.

This rearrangement joins TRBV6-6 to TRBJ1-3; 7 nucleotides align to TRBD1. The ends lost 5 bases at V and 9 bases at J; junction bases unmatched: 4. Per germline, CDR1 MNHNY and CDR2 SVGAGI (reference sequence). The CDR3 contains 12 residues. The CDR3 region has the DNA TGTGCCAGCAGTACAGGGGAAAGCACCATATATTTT. Translated, it gives CASSTGESTIYF.

This clone has a single count. V is TRBV7-2 and J is TRBJ2-5; 10 nucleotides agree with TRBD2. Germline V CDR1 and CDR2: SGHTA, FQGNSA. The CDR3 totals 18 residues. The V and J ends lost 1 base and 3 bases, in that order; junction bases with no gene match: 11. CDR3 sequence (DNA): TGTGCCAGCAGCTTAGAATTAGCGAGCGGGAGGGTGAAAGAGACCCAGTACTTC. Protein: CASSLELASGRVKETQYF.

The chain employs TRBV5-5 and TRBJ2-1; D unclear. The germline CDR1 and CDR2 sequences are SGHKS and YYEKEE (reference sequence). V dropped 5 bases and J dropped 9 bases, with 9 bases sitting between them. This CDR3 has 11 residues. CDR3 nucleotide sequence: TGTGCCAGCAGTGTTGTTAGTGAGCAGTTCTTC. This sequence encodes CASSVVSEQFF.

CDR3 loop: CASSLETGELFF. DNA for the CDR3: TGTGCCAGCAGCTTGGAGACCGGGGAGCTGTTTTTT. The chain employs TRBV7-9 and TRBJ2-2; D gene uncertain. The CDR3 covers 12 residues. V was trimmed by 3 bases and J by 5 bases, leaving 4 bases between them. Germline CDR1 reads SEHNR; CDR2 reads FQNEAQ (reference sequence).

The genes are TRBV6-5 and TRBJ1-1; TRBD1 matches 8 bases. The CDR3 runs to 15 residues. The V gene end was trimmed by 5 bases and the J gene end by 0 bases; junction bases not matched to a gene: 5. Germline assignment: CDR1 MNHEY and CDR2 SVGAGI. CDR3 in DNA: TGTGCCAGCAGTACCCGGACAGGGTTGAACACTGAAGCTTTCTTT. Translation gives CASSTRTGLNTEAFF.

V is TRBV5-1 and J is TRBJ2-5; possible D gene TRBD1, 6 bases. With 4 bases removed from V and 0 bases from J, the gap between germline ends came to 10 bases. Germline lookup yields CDR1 SGHRS and CDR2 YFSETQ. This CDR3 comprises 14 residues. CDR3 sequence reads: CASSGGHNQETQYF. As DNA, the CDR3 is TGCGCCAGCAGCGGGGGACACAACCAAGAGACCCAGTACTTC.